Sequencing of this TCR beta chain was carried out in a study of graft-versus-host responses after intestinal transplantation. Whole-study context: All recipients were transplanted with multivisceral, liver-intestinal, or isolated intestinal grafts. Study-wide points: In recipient marrow, GvH clones were found, and some appeared first in ileum or blood.

V dropped 4 bases and J dropped 1; count of bases not matched to a gene: 11. CDR3 length: 17 amino acids. Germline V CDR1 and CDR2: SEHNR, FQNEAQ (reference sequence). Generated by immunoSEQ multiplex PCR, the TCRdb table keeps only in-frame clones and is missing some. The sample yields over 85,000 clones, 90% to 95% seen once. With respect to this clone: Its antigen is unknown.

This TCR came from a human donor who received an intestinal transplant. This sequence joins TRBV7-9 and TRBJ1-2; TRBD1 matches at 8 bases. Source: unstimulated CD8+ T cells sorted from spleen or lymph node cells, taken before intestinal transplant. CDR3 protein: CASSSTRTGNLNYGYTF. The CDR3 DNA follows: TGTGCCAGCAGCTCCACTCGGACAGGGAACCTTAACTATGGCTACACCTTC.